A selection of T cell receptor beta chains follows, all from one sample in a study of blood T cells in healthy people across ages. TCRdb reprocessed the 5' RACE reads via MiXCR and lists one record per CDR3 protein. The repertoire has fewer than 950,000 distinct CDR3 sequences, about 36% of them found once; the top ten carry approximately 12%. Sequenced material: blood. These receptor sequences come from a man younger than 35 in good health. Both conserved end residues are trimmed from each CDR3. A D gene is named only where the DNA matches it firmly. Only part of the rows carry a size: once, few, many, or a class if the clone is expanded.

v_gene	abundance	d_gene	j_gene	len	CDR3aa
TRBV10-3	many	-	TRBJ1-6	14	AISESERVNNSPLH
TRBV5-1	-	TRBD1	TRBJ2-3	12	ASSSGTAADTQY
TRBV5-1	-	-	TRBJ2-1	11	ASSLGDTWEQF
TRBV12-3/TRBV12-4	many	-	TRBJ2-3	12	ASSLGGSQDTQY
TRBV5-1	-	-	TRBJ2-1	14	ASSSPSGTRNPEQF
TRBV20-1	-	-	TRBJ1-4	10	SARDTNEKLF
TRBV12-3/TRBV12-4	-	TRBD2	TRBJ2-5	16	ASSLSRAGGFFSETQY
TRBV27	-	TRBD1	TRBJ1-5	16	ASRPGDRVLHSNQPQH
TRBV3-1	-	-	-	11	ASSQDLTETQY
TRBV7-2	-	TRBD1	TRBJ1-5	13	ASSLGQGGIQPQH
TRBV5-1	-	TRBD1	-	13	ASSLGTGQEETQY
TRBV3-1	-	-	TRBJ2-1	14	ASSPTGQVAYNEQF
TRBV4-1	few	-	TRBJ1-5	12	ASSQGVSNQPQH
TRBV20-1	-	TRBD1	TRBJ1-2	11	SAWTGQNYGYT
TRBV7-9	once	TRBD2	TRBJ2-1	14	ASSLRGLAGIREQF
TRBV20-1	once	TRBD1	TRBJ1-1	10	SLGQGGTEAF
TRBV9	many	TRBD2	TRBJ2-1	11	ASSVAGTNEQF
TRBV7-9	few	TRBD2	TRBJ2-3	13	ASSEIAGVTDTQY
TRBV4-3	few	TRBD1	TRBJ1-1	14	ASSQGRQGLNTEAF
TRBV7-2	few	TRBD1	TRBJ1-4	15	ASSLAIGGVHNEKLF
TRBV7-9	-	-	TRBJ2-7	9	ALEDRYEQY
TRBV15	-	-	TRBJ2-1	13	ATSRAAGAYNEQF
TRBV12-3/TRBV12-4	few	-	TRBJ2-6	14	ASSLRWLSGANVLT
TRBV20-1	many	TRBD2	TRBJ2-3	12	SARGGGNTDTQY
TRBV7-9	-	-	TRBJ1-5	13	ASSPGVGVNQPQH
TRBV5-1	few	-	TRBJ1-2	10	ASSLDMDGYT
TRBV2	many	-	TRBJ2-1	11	ASSEGGAGEQF
TRBV3-1	-	-	TRBJ1-6	13	ASSRPGSYNSPLH
TRBV10-2	few	TRBD2	TRBJ2-7	13	ASSDAAGGQNEQY
TRBV20-1	few	-	TRBJ2-3	13	SARDPPGPTDTQY
TRBV5-1	-	-	TRBJ1-2	14	ASSFRGDLALYGYT
TRBV4-2	-	-	TRBJ1-1	14	ASSQAPVRGDTEAF
TRBV12-3/TRBV12-4	few	-	TRBJ1-5	14	ASRSTGNRGNQPQH
TRBV29-1	-	-	TRBJ1-4	11	SVVQGSSEKLF
TRBV20-1	few	TRBD1	TRBJ2-3	13	SARGQGARTDTQY
TRBV7-9	-	-	TRBJ2-3	11	TSSNQDTDTQY
TRBV29-1	many	-	TRBJ2-5	14	SVAQGLLPPQETQY
TRBV29-1	once	-	TRBJ2-5	11	SGERWYQETQY
TRBV15	-	-	TRBJ2-1	15	ATSRPKTGQLYNEQF
TRBV6-2/TRBV6-3	-	-	TRBJ2-4	13	ASSPRPGEPDIQY
TRBV9	-	TRBD1	TRBJ2-3	10	ASSTGDRDMY
TRBV6-5	-	-	TRBJ1-5	11	ASSRENNQPQH
TRBV7-8	-	-	-	13	ASSATRAEGCEQY
TRBV11-2	-	TRBD2	TRBJ2-4	15	ASRRIGTTRKENIQY
TRBV20-1	-	-	TRBJ1-5	14	SAATGTSTAGQPQH
TRBV27	few	-	TRBJ1-4	14	ASSLSSAGTNEKLF
TRBV12-3/TRBV12-4	-	-	TRBJ1-6	11	ASTLSYNSPLH
TRBV28	-	-	TRBJ1-5	11	ASRVNSNQPQH
TRBV7-2	many	-	TRBJ2-7	14	ASSLALGGSSYEQY
TRBV2	-	-	TRBJ2-1	12	ASSGHTSYNEQF
TRBV5-6	-	-	TRBJ1-1	10	ASSSNLPEAF
TRBV7-2	few	-	TRBJ1-2	13	ASSSPGQPNYGHT
TRBV4-3	few	TRBD1	TRBJ1-2	12	ASSRDRDNYGYT
TRBV6-6	-	TRBD1	TRBJ1-2	11	ASSYFGTDGYT
TRBV29-1	-	TRBD2	TRBJ2-1	11	SAPRGLAGEQF
TRBV6-2/TRBV6-3	many	TRBD1	TRBJ2-1	12	ASTGTGPENEQF
TRBV28	few	-	TRBJ1-1	10	ASSTGGSRAF
TRBV27	few	TRBD1	TRBJ1-5	14	ASSGDRSWGNQPQH